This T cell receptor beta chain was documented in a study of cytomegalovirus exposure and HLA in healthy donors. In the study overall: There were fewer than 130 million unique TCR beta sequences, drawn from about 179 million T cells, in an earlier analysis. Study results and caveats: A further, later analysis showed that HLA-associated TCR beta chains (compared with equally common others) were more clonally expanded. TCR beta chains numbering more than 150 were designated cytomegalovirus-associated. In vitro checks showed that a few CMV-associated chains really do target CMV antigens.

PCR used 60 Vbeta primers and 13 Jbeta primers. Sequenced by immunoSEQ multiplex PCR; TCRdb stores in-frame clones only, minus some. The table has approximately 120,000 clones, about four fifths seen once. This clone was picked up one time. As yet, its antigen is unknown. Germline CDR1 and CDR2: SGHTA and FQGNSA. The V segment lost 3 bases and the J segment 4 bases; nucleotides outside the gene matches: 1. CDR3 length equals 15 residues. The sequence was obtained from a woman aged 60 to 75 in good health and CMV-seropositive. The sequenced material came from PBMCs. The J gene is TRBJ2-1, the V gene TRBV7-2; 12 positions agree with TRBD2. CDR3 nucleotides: TGTGCCAGCAGCTTGGGGACTAGCGGGTACAATGAGCAGTTCTTC. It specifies CASSLGTSGYNEQFF.